A selection of T cell receptor beta chains follows, all from one sample in a study of vaccination effects on CD4 cells after COVID-19. No antigens are known for them. Using immunoSEQ multiplex PCR, the repertoire was profiled, and TCRdb retains in-frame clones only, with some absent. The sample yields 20,000 to 25,000 clones, approximately 73% seen once. Here the sequenced sample was CD4+ T cells from PBMCs cultured with a peptide pool, taken before COVID-19 vaccination. Source of these receptors: a human donor who had a prior SARS-CoV-2 infection. Each CDR3 is given with its conserved first and last residue. Each record gives: D gene, clone size, J gene, V gene, CDR3 protein, CDR3 DNA. D genes are given only for firm matches. For some rows the clone size is stated as once, few or many, or as a class when expanded; others skip it.

- | - | TRBJ1-6 | TRBV2 | CASTQRQVLTSPLHF | TGTGCCAGCACCCAAAGACAGGTTTTGACTTCACCCCTCCACTTT
- | few | TRBJ2-1 | TRBV2 | CASSEGGVDGEQFF | TGTGCCAGCAGTGAGGGGGGCGTCGACGGGGAGCAGTTCTTC
- | - | TRBJ2-3 | TRBV4-3 | CASSQDRQAGTDTQYF | TGCGCCAGCAGCCAAGATAGGCAGGCCGGCACAGATACGCAGTATTTT
TRBD1 | - | TRBJ2-2 | TRBV18 | CASSQTQGAGELFF | TGTGCCAGCTCACAAACACAGGGGGCCGGGGAGCTGTTTTTT
- | few | TRBJ2-1 | TRBV2 | CASSLGTIRGNEQFF | TGTGCCAGCAGTTTGGGGACAATCAGGGGCAATGAGCAGTTCTTC
- | - | TRBJ1-1 | TRBV18 | CASSENLNTEAFF | TGTGCCAGCTCAGAAAACCTGAACACTGAAGCTTTCTTT
TRBD2 | - | TRBJ2-3 | TRBV4-1 | CASSQGTSGRGNTQYF | TGCGCCAGCAGCCAGGGGACTAGCGGCCGAGGGAATACGCAGTATTTT
- | few | TRBJ1-4 | TRBV5-1 | CASSPTATNEKLFF | TGCGCCAGCAGCCCGACCGCAACTAATGAAAAACTGTTTTTT
- | - | TRBJ1-3 | TRBV2 | CASSEGQISGNTIYF | TGTGCCAGCAGTGAGGGACAAATCTCTGGAAACACCATATATTTT
- | - | TRBJ2-3 | TRBV29-1 | CSVGKTVYPTDTQYF | TGCAGCGTTGGGAAGACAGTCTACCCTACAGATACGCAGTATTTT
- | few | TRBJ1-6 | TRBV30 | CAWAGLNNSPLHF | TGTGCCTGGGCGGGACTGAATAATTCACCCCTCCACTTT
TRBD2 | - | TRBJ2-5 | TRBV15 | CATSRDLRAGGGRETQYF | TGTGCCACCAGCAGAGATTTGAGGGCGGGAGGTGGGCGAGAGACCCAGTACTTC
- | - | TRBJ2-1 | TRBV19 | CASSIFQRPYNEQFF | TGTGCCAGTAGTATATTCCAGAGGCCCTACAATGAGCAGTTCTTC
- | - | TRBJ1-1 | TRBV6-5 | CASSYFPVGTEAFF | TGTGCCAGCAGTTACTTCCCGGTAGGCACTGAAGCTTTCTTT
- | - | TRBJ2-1 | TRBV7-2 | CASSLLAGWGTYNEQFF | TGTGCCAGCAGCTTATTAGCAGGGTGGGGGACCTACAATGAGCAGTTCTTC
- | few | TRBJ1-5 | TRBV3-1/TRBV3-2 | CASSQDVGNQPQHF | TGTGCCAGCAGCCAAGATGTGGGGAATCAGCCCCAGCATTTT
TRBD2 | - | TRBJ2-2 | TRBV24-1 | CATLRVAGSNTGELFF | TGTGCCACCCTACGAGTAGCGGGTTCGAACACCGGGGAGCTGTTTTTT
TRBD1 | - | TRBJ2-3 | TRBV9 | CASSAGGQGGTDTQYF | TGTGCCAGCAGCGCCGGGGGACAGGGGGGCACAGATACGCAGTATTTT
- | - | TRBJ1-2 | TRBV20-1 | CSAESNYGYTF | TGCAGTGCCGAGAGTAACTATGGCTACACCTTC
- | few | TRBJ1-1 | TRBV7-9 | CASSLDTLYTEAFF | TGTGCCAGCAGCTTGGACACGCTGTACACTGAAGCTTTCTTT
TRBD2 | - | TRBJ2-3 | TRBV5-1 | CASSSRGGSTDTQYF | TGCGCCAGCAGCTCTCGGGGGGGCAGCACAGATACGCAGTATTTT
TRBD1 | - | TRBJ2-3 | TRBV5-1 | CASSWGDRGADTQYF | TGCGCCAGCAGCTGGGGGGACAGGGGTGCAGATACGCAGTATTTT
- | once | TRBJ1-5 | TRBV12-5 | CASGLGAQPQHF | TGTGCTAGTGGTTTGGGGGCCCAGCCCCAGCATTTT
- | - | TRBJ1-4 | TRBV18 | CASSPIGQTKEKLFF | TGTGCCAGCTCACCAATCGGACAGACCAAGGAAAAACTGTTTTTT
TRBD2 | - | TRBJ2-2 | TRBV20-1 | CSASGTSGSVPGELFF | TGCAGTGCTAGTGGGACTAGCGGGAGTGTCCCCGGGGAGCTGTTTTTT
- | - | TRBJ1-5 | TRBV21-1 | CASSRLRDSNYSNQPQHF | TGTGCCAGCAGCAGACTCCGGGACAGCAACTATAGCAATCAGCCCCAGCATTTT
- | hyperexpanded | TRBJ1-2 | TRBV30 | CAWSVSQNYGYTF | TGTGCCTGGAGTGTAAGTCAGAACTATGGCTACACCTTC
TRBD2 | - | TRBJ2-7 | TRBV20-1 | CSGTSGSKQYF | TGCAGTGGGACTAGCGGGAGTAAGCAGTACTTC
TRBD1 | - | TRBJ2-7 | TRBV28 | CASSITGTGAYEQYF | TGTGCCAGCAGTATCACCGGGACAGGAGCCTACGAGCAGTACTTC
TRBD2 | - | TRBJ2-2 | TRBV5-1 | CASSLDPSGSRDTGELFF | TGCGCCAGCAGCCTGGACCCAAGCGGGAGTCGGGACACCGGGGAGCTGTTTTTT
- | - | TRBJ2-1 | TRBV7-2 | CASSLAVSSYNEQFF | TGTGCCAGCAGCTTAGCGGTGAGCTCCTACAATGAGCAGTTCTTC
- | - | TRBJ2-5 | TRBV5-1 | CASSRQPGTTQETQYF | TGCGCCAGCAGTCGGCAACCGGGAACCACACAAGAGACCCAGTACTTC
- | - | TRBJ2-1 | TRBV19 | CASSIVRGHQSSYNEQFF | TGTGCCAGTAGTATAGTTCGGGGACACCAAAGCTCCTACAATGAGCAGTTCTTC
TRBD1 | - | TRBJ2-5 | TRBV4-1 | CASSRTGLETQYF | TGCGCCAGCAGCCGGACAGGCCTGGAGACCCAGTACTTC
TRBD1 | - | TRBJ2-1 | TRBV19 | CASSIIFERQGDNEQFF | TGTGCCAGTAGTATCATTTTCGAGCGTCAGGGGGACAATGAGCAGTTCTTC
- | - | TRBJ2-7 | TRBV9 | CASSVAPASAYEQYF | TGTGCCAGCAGCGTAGCTCCCGCCAGTGCCTACGAGCAGTACTTC
- | - | TRBJ2-1 | TRBV30 | CAIKPTGWAFDGIRSEQFF | TGTGCTATCAAACCTACAGGGTGGGCTTTTGATGGGATCCGTAGTGAGCAGTTCTTC
TRBD2 | - | TRBJ2-3 | TRBV3-1/TRBV3-2 | CASSSVAGYTDTQYF | TGTGCCAGCAGCTCGGTAGCGGGATACACAGATACGCAGTATTTT
TRBD2 | - | TRBJ2-7 | TRBV11-3 | CASSPHPGTSGIAYEQYF | TGTGCCAGCAGCCCCCATCCCGGGACTAGCGGGATCGCGTACGAGCAGTACTTC
TRBD1 | - | TRBJ1-2 | TRBV5-1 | CASSLAPQGANYGYTF | TGCGCCAGCAGCTTGGCCCCACAGGGGGCCAACTATGGCTACACCTTC
- | once | TRBJ1-2 | TRBV9 | CASSPEGVGYTF | TGTGCCAGCAGCCCGGAAGGGGTCGGCTACACCTTC
- | - | TRBJ1-5 | TRBV7-9 | CASSLDGQPQHF | TGTGCCAGCAGCTTAGATGGTCAGCCCCAGCATTTT
TRBD1 | - | TRBJ1-6 | TRBV5-1 | CASSSDGTANSPLHF | TGCGCCAGCAGCTCCGACGGGACAGCTAATTCACCCCTCCACTTT
TRBD1 | - | TRBJ2-5 | TRBV3-1/TRBV3-2 | CASSHNLQGAQETQYF | TGTGCCAGCAGCCATAACCTTCAGGGGGCGCAGGAGACCCAGTACTTC
- | - | TRBJ1-3 | TRBV6-5 | CASSSAARNTIYF | TGTGCCAGCAGTTCCGCCGCGCGAAACACCATATATTTT
TRBD2 | - | TRBJ2-3 | TRBV5-4 | CASSSPGLAARDTQYF | TGTGCCAGCAGTTCTCCGGGACTAGCAGCCAGGGATACGCAGTATTTT